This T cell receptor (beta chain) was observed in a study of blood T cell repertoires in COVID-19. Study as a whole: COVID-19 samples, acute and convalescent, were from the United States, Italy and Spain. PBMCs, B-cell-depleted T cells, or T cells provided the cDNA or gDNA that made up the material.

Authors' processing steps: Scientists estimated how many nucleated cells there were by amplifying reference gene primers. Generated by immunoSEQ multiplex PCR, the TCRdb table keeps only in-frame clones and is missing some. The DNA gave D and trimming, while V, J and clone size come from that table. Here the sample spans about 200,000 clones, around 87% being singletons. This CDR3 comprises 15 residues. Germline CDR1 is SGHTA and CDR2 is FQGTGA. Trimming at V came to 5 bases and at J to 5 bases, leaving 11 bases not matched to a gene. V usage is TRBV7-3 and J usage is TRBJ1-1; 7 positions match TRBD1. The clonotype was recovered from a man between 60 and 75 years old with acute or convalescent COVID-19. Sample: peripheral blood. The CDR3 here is CASSRDPRGITEAFF. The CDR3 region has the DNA TGTGCCAGCAGCCGCGATCCCAGGGGGATAACTGAAGCTTTCTTT.